The 21 T cell receptor beta chains listed next were all sequenced from one sample in a study of blood T cell repertoires in COVID-19. The method was immunoSEQ multiplex PCR; TCRdb's version includes in-frame clones alone and lacks a portion of them. The sample lists about 200,000 clones, 87% occurring once. Sequenced material: peripheral blood. Receptors originate from a man aged 55 to 70 with active or convalescent COVID-19.

This clone has more than one count but fewer than ten. The chain combines TRBV4-1 with TRBJ1-2; D uncertain. This CDR3 has 16 amino acids. V gave up 4 bases and J gave up 2 bases, with 17 bases separating them. Germline V gives CDR1 MGHRA, CDR2 YSYEKL. The CDR3 region is CASSRERSVENYGYTF. CDR3 bases: TGCGCCAGCAGCCGGGAGCGAAGTGTGGAGAACTATGGCTACACCTTC.

The J gene is TRBJ2-1, the V gene TRBV11-3, with TRBD2 matching over 7 bases. The CDR3 is made up of 15 amino acids. J was trimmed by 0 bases and V by 5 bases; bases with no gene match: 4. Looked up from germline, CDR1 is SGHNT and CDR2 is YENEEA. The CDR3 protein is CASSSGGSSYNEQFF. For the CDR3, the DNA is TGTGCCAGCAGCAGTGGCGGGAGCTCCTACAATGAGCAGTTCTTC.

The chain has TRBV19 and TRBJ2-1; 9 positions agree with TRBD1. V gave up 5 bases and J gave up 4 bases; unmatched junction bases: 12. This CDR3 has 17 amino acids. Germline V gene lookup returns CDR1 LNHDA and CDR2 SQIVND (reference sequence). CDR3 residues: CASSFRDRDGTYNEQFF. In nucleotides, the CDR3 is TGTGCCAGTAGTTTCCGGGACAGGGATGGGACATACAATGAGCAGTTCTTC. The full variable domain, completed using reference TRBV19 and TRBJ2-1, is DGGITQSPKYLFRKEGQNVTLSCEQNLNHDAMYWYRQDPGQGLRLIYYSQIVNDFQKGDIAEGYSVSREKKESFPLTVTSAQKNPTAFYLCASSFRDRDGTYNEQFFGPGTRLTVL.

The chain is built from TRBV7-8 and TRBJ1-2; 9 bases align to TRBD1. The CDR3 sequence is 14 residues long. Trimming took 5 bases from V and 2 from J; bases not matched to a gene: 3. The germline CDR1 and CDR2 sequences are SGHVS and FQNEAQ. CDR3 DNA: TGTGCCAGCAGCCCAGGACAGGGGAACTATGGCTACACCTTC. It codes for CASSPGQGNYGYTF.

V usage is TRBV5-1 and J usage is TRBJ2-5, with TRBD1 as a possible D gene (5 bases). Germline V gives CDR1 SGHRS, CDR2 YFSETQ. CDR3 length equals 16 residues. V lost 4 bases to trimming and J lost 3 bases, with 19 bases between them. CDR3 DNA sequence: TGCGCCAGCAGCATAAGGACAAGTTTAACCGAAGAGACCCAGTACTTC. Encoded protein: CASSIRTSLTEETQYF. Looking up the rest from reference TRBV5-1 and TRBJ2-5 gives the full variable domain: KAGVTQTPRYLIKTRGQQVTLSCSPISGHRSVSWYQQTPGQGLQFLFEYFSETQRNKGNFPGRFSGRQFSNSRSEMNVSTLELGDSALYLCASSIRTSLTEETQYFGPGTRLLVL.

The genes are TRBV5-1 and TRBJ1-6, with no clear D. Trimming stripped 4 bases from V and 0 bases from J, with 14 bases between. Germline CDR1 and CDR2: SGHRS and YFSETQ. CDR3 length equals 17 residues. CDR3 DNA: TGCGCCAGCAGCCCCCAGCCTCGGAGCTCCTATAATTCACCCCTCCACTTT. Translating it yields CASSPQPRSSYNSPLHF.

The chain is built from TRBV18 and TRBJ2-2, with D unclear. The CDR3 runs to 15 residues. Germline assignment: CDR1 KGHSH and CDR2 LQKENI. Trimming cost V 3 bases and J 6 bases, with 14 bases left between them. The CDR3: CASSPQALSPGELFF. The CDR3 DNA follows: TGTGCCAGCTCACCGCAGGCCCTGAGCCCCGGGGAGCTGTTTTTT.

In its sample, this clone was seen a few times. The rearrangement joins TRBV21-1 to TRBJ1-6. TRBV21-1 is marked as a pseudogene. This CDR3 has 13 residues. The DNA for the CDR3 is TGTGCCAGCAGCAAATGGCGGGACGGCCCCTATTACTTT. It codes for CASSKWRDGPYYF.

V and J are TRBV30 and TRBJ2-3, with D unresolved. The germline V and J ends were trimmed by 3 bases and 3 bases, with 13 bases remaining between them. The CDR3 runs 14 residues. Germline CDR1 GTSNPN, CDR2 SVGIG (reference sequence). The CDR3 DNA is TGTGCCTGGAGCCGTGGAGCCGGGACAGATACGCAGTATTTT. Translating it yields CAWSRGAGTDTQYF.

Remarks on this clone: A junction boundary mismatches the germline segment, possibly from a read error. CDR3 coding DNA: TGCGCCAGCAGCGCAAGCGGGGGGGCGGGGGAGCTGTTTTTT. Its translation is CASSASGGAGELFF. The chain combines TRBV2 with TRBJ2-2, with 10 bases matching TRBD2. CDR1 is SNHLY, CDR2 FYNNEI, per germline. This CDR3 region has 14 residues.

The chain links TRBV24-1 to TRBJ2-7; possibly TRBD1 for D (5 bases). There are 16 residues in the CDR3. Trimming took 9 bases from V and 6 from J, leaving 26 bases between them. Germline values: CDR1 KGHDR, CDR2 SFDVKD. CDR3 residues: CATPTGPVQGVAEQYF. The CDR3 bases are TGTGCCACCCCAACGGGTCCTGTGCAGGGTGTGGCCGAGCAGTACTTC.

The chain employs TRBV2 and TRBJ2-7, with D tentatively TRBD2 (6 bases). Trimming stripped 5 bases from V and 0 bases from J, with 11 bases between. Per germline, CDR1 SNHLY and CDR2 FYNNEI. The CDR3 is 14 amino acids. CDR3 sequence: CASSWDSSSYEQYF. The CDR3 nucleotides read TGTGCCAGCAGTTGGGACTCGAGCTCCTACGAGCAGTACTTC. The full variable domain, rest sourced from reference TRBV2 and TRBJ2-7, is EPEVTQTPSHQVTQMGQEVILRCVPISNHLYFYWYRQILGQKVEFLVSFYNNEISEKSEIFDDQFSVERPDGSNFTLKIRSTKLEDSAMYFCASSWDSSSYEQYFGPGTRLTVT.

The chain employs TRBV12-1 and TRBJ1-5; TRBD1 was called by the table and not checked on the DNA. TRBV12-1 has pseudogene status. The CDR3 is 15 residues long. The CDR3 bases are TGTGCCAGCAGCTTAGTAGACAGGGGTAATCAGCCCCAGCATTTT. It codes for CASSLVDRGNQPQHF.

The sample holds one count of this clone. The chain combines TRBV4-1 with TRBJ1-2; D perhaps matches TRBD1 (6 bases). V was clipped by 1 base and J by 1 base, with 19 bases between them. Germline CDR1 is MGHRA and CDR2 is YSYEKL. The CDR3 loop spans 18 amino acids. Written as DNA, the CDR3 is TGCGCCAGCAGCCAAGTTCGGGGCAGGGGATCTTTTAACTATGGCTACACCTTC. Its protein product is CASSQVRGRGSFNYGYTF.

This clone was observed many times. This rearrangement joins TRBV9 to TRBJ1-6; a weak D match, TRBD1 (5 bases). CDR3 length: 14 residues. The germline V gene encodes CDR1 SGDLS and CDR2 YYNGEE. V shed 3 bases and J shed 8 bases, with 12 bases lying between them. The CDR3: CASSEGQSDSPLHF. The CDR3 nucleotides read TGTGCCAGCAGCGAGGGGCAGTCAGATTCACCCCTCCACTTT.

The chain couples TRBV27 to TRBJ2-1; 7 bases match TRBD2. Trimming removed 6 bases from V and 9 bases from J; junction bases left unmatched: 14. Germline V gene data show CDR1 as MNHEY and CDR2 as SMNVEV (reference sequence). CDR3 length: 15 residues. CDR3 in DNA: TGTGCCAGCAGCCTAAGCGGGGCGTTCTCGTCTGAGCAGTTCTTC. Translation gives CASSLSGAFSSEQFF.

This clone was detected only once. V and J are TRBV18 and TRBJ1-1; D possibly corresponds to TRBD1 (5 bases). Germline values: CDR1 KGHSH, CDR2 LQKENI. V lost 3 bases, J lost 4 bases, and 9 bases lay in between. This CDR3 contains 13 residues. This CDR3 reads CASSPGQPTEAFF. The DNA of the CDR3 is TGTGCCAGCTCACCCGGACAACCCACTGAAGCTTTCTTT.

The chain uses TRBV19 and TRBJ1-5, with D possibly TRBD1 on 6 matching bases. V was cut by 6 bases and J by 5 bases, with 14 bases left in between. This CDR3 spans 14 amino acids. From germline, CDR1 is LNHDA and CDR2 SQIVND (reference sequence). The CDR3 loop reads CASSWTAFDQPQHF. Written as DNA, the CDR3 is TGTGCCAGTAGCTGGACAGCTTTCGATCAGCCCCAGCATTTT.

This clone appeared a single time. The chain has TRBV18 and TRBJ1-2, with 7 bases lining up with TRBD1. Germline CDR1 reads KGHSH; CDR2 reads LQKENI. This CDR3 has 14 residues. V dropped 6 bases and J dropped 1; count of bases not matched to a gene: 5. CDR3 sequence (DNA): TGTGCCAGCTCTTCCGGGACAGTTAACTATGGCTACACCTTC. This translates into CASSSGTVNYGYTF.

In DNA, the CDR3 is TGCGCCAGCAGTGAGACCCGAAGCACCGGGGACAATGAGCAGTTCTTC. The encoded protein is CASSETRSTGDNEQFF. This chain uses TRBV10-1 with TRBJ2-1; D is possibly TRBD2 (5 bases). The CDR3 spans 16 residues. V lost 2 bases to trimming and J lost 5 bases, with 16 bases between them. Germline loops: CDR1 WNHNN, CDR2 SYGVQD (reference sequence).

The chain recombines TRBV6-2 or TRBV6-3 with TRBJ1-2; 9 nucleotides match TRBD1. CDR3 size: 15 residues. CDR1 is MNHEY, CDR2 SVGEGT, per germline. After removal of 2 bases from V and 3 bases from J, the junction contained 4 bases not matched to a gene. Here the CDR3 DNA reads TGTGCCAGCAGTTACCCGACAGGGGGGGACTATGGCTACACCTTC. Translating gives CASSYPTGGDYGYTF.